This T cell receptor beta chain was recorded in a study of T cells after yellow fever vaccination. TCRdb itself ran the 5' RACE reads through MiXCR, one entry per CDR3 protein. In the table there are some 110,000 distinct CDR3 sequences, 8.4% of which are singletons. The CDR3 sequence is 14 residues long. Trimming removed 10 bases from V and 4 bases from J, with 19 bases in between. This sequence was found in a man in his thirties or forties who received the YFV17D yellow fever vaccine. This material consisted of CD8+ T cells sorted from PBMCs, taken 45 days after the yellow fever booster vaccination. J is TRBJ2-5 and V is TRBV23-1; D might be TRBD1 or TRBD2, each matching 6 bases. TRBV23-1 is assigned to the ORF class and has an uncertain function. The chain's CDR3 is CAIWPGAVGETQYF. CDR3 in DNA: TGCGCCATATGGCCGGGGGCGGTTGGAGAGACCCAGTACTTC.